Shown below are 7 T cell receptor beta chains from a single sample sequenced in a study of T cell repertoires in cytomegalovirus infection. Their antigens remain unidentified. TCRdb redid the calling of the reads with MiXCR, one entry per CDR3 protein. This table holds about 770,000 distinct CDR3 sequences, 25% to 30% found once. The material was cultured CD8+ T cells from PBMCs, obtained from culture after CMV antigen stimulation. These receptors were collected from a human donor in good health (CMV status not recorded). Some clones in this sample may be carry-over from other donors' samples.

This clonotype was detected a few times. The CDR3 bases are TGTGCCAGCTCAGCGGGGGCCCTCTACAATGAGCAGTTCTTC. It yields the protein CASSAGALYNEQFF. The chain has TRBV6-2 or TRBV6-3 and TRBJ2-1; 8 bases align to TRBD2. Germline V gene sequence: CDR1 MNHEY, CDR2 SVGEGT. CDR3 length: 14 residues. The junction had 6 bases not matched to a gene; V was cut back by 8 bases and J by 3 bases.

The table lists this clonotype with many counts. J is TRBJ2-5 and V is TRBV12-3 or TRBV12-4, with D perhaps matching TRBD2 (5 bases). V was clipped by 3 bases and J by 1 base, with 6 bases between them. The CDR3 totals 13 residues. CDR3 in DNA: TGTGCCAGCAGTTTGGACTTCCAAGAGACCCAGTACTTC. Protein: CASSLDFQETQYF.

The gene calls are TRBV6-5 and TRBJ2-2, with D tentatively TRBD1 (5 bases). CDR3 length: 13 amino acids. Looked up from germline, CDR1 is MNHEY and CDR2 is SVGAGI. Trimming took off 5 bases at V and 6 bases at J, with 10 bases between the two ends. CDR3 sequence (DNA): TGTGCCAGCAGTCATCAGGGCGCCGGGGAGCTGTTTTTT. Translating gives CASSHQGAGELFF.

J is TRBJ2-3 and V is TRBV6-2 or TRBV6-3; 9 bases align to TRBD2. The J segment lost 6 bases and the V segment lost 4 bases, leaving 5 bases of the junction unmatched. The CDR3 sequence is 14 residues long. Germline values: CDR1 MNHEY, CDR2 SVGEGT. The CDR3 DNA follows: TGTGCCAGCAGTTGGCTAGCGGGGACGGATACGCAGTATTTT. Translated: CASSWLAGTDTQYF.

This clonotype was recorded a few times. The chain has TRBV13 and TRBJ1-1; maybe TRBD1 (5 bases). Germline lookup yields CDR1 PRHDT and CDR2 FYEKMQ (reference sequence). The length of the CDR3 is 12 residues. The V gene lost 5 bases and the J gene lost 8 bases, with 12 bases spanning the gap. In DNA, the CDR3 is TGTGCCAGCAGCACCGGGGCGGTCGAAGCTTTCTTT. Its translation is CASSTGAVEAFF.

V is TRBV2 and J is TRBJ2-7, with 11 bases fitting TRBD2. Losses at the gene ends were 7 bases for V and 0 bases for J; bases not matched to a gene: 8. The germline CDR1 and CDR2 sequences are SNHLY and FYNNEI. The CDR3 loop spans 16 amino acids. CDR3 amino acids: CASTGLAVPSSYEQYV. Here the CDR3 DNA reads TGTGCCAGCACGGGACTAGCGGTTCCGAGCTCCTACGAGCAGTACGTC.

The chain combines TRBV6-1 with TRBJ2-5; 9 bases are shared with TRBD2. V was clipped by 8 bases and J by 6 bases; unmatched bases: 16. Germline V gives CDR1 MNHNS, CDR2 SASEGT. The CDR3 spans 16 residues. In nucleotides, the CDR3 is TGTGCCAGCCTTCACTCAAGGGGTAGCGGGGGCCAGACCCAGTACTTC. As protein: CASLHSRGSGGQTQYF.